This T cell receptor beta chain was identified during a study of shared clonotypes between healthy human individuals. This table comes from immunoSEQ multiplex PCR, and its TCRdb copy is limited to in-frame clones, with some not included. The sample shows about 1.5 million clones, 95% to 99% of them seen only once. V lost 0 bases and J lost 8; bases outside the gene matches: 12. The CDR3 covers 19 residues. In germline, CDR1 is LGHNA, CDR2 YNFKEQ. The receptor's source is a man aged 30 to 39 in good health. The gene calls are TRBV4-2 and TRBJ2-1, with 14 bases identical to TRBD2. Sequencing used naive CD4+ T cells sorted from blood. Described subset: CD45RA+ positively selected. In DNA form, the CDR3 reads TGTGCCAGCAGCCAAGAGGGACTAGCGGGAGCTTGGGTAAGGGATGAGCAGTTCTTC. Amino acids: CASSQEGLAGAWVRDEQFF.